This T cell receptor (beta chain) is drawn from a study of human T cells and chemical hapten exposure. With respect to this clonotype: What it binds is unknown.

Study-wide points: Expanded TCRs clustered into significantly more large CDR3 similarity groups than controls, the analysis revealed.

Time point reported: patch test 2, 6 weeks after DPC sensitization. Stated treatment: therapeutic diphenylcyclopropenone sensitization with weekly scalp DPC. Separate cDNA molecules received unique molecular identifiers, which the library attached to them. TCRdb reprocessed the RACE reads via MiXCR and lists one record per CDR3 protein. The table lists about 96,000 distinct CDR3 sequences, 7% to 10% of them singletons, with just over 2% in the top ten. With 5 bases removed from V and 0 bases from J, the gap between germline ends came to 8 bases. Germline V gene lookup returns CDR1 SGHVS and CDR2 FQNEAQ. This CDR3 has 14 amino acids.

The clonotype originates from a woman in her thirties or forties with alopecia areata. Some clones in this sample may be carry-over from other donors' samples. The chain joins TRBV7-8 to TRBJ1-5; D not resolved. The sample here was whole blood, taken in connection with sensitization to the hapten diphenylcyclopropenone (DPC). The CDR3 DNA reads as TGTGCCAGCAGCACTACCGCTAGCAATCAGCCCCAGCATTTT. Its protein is CASSTTASNQPQHF. The complete variable domain, with remaining parts taken from reference TRBV7-8 and TRBJ1-5, reads GAGVSQSPRYKVAKRGQDVALRCDPISGHVSLFWYQQALGQGPEFLTYFQNEAQLDKSGLPSDRFFAERPEGSVSTLKIQRTQQEDSAVYLCASSTTASNQPQHFGDGTRLSIL.